This T cell receptor beta chain was sequenced for a study of blood T cell repertoires in COVID-19. Study-level information: Acute-phase and convalescent COVID-19 samples originated in the United States, Italy and Spain.

The assay was immunoSEQ multiplex PCR, and TCRdb's table has in-frame clones only and misses some. The sample contains about 270,000 clones, just under 85% of which appear only once. The CDR3 has 15 residues. From germline, CDR1 is MNHNS and CDR2 SASEGT. V was clipped by 2 bases and J by 8 bases, with 18 bases between them. The V call is TRBV6-1, the J call TRBJ1-2, with D maybe TRBD1 (5 bases). This receptor was taken from a woman aged 50 to 60 with active or convalescent COVID-19. Sequencing input: peripheral blood. CDR3 nucleotide sequence: TGTGCCAGCAGTGAACAAGGGCGGGGCTCGAGCGGCTACACCTTC. Translated: CASSEQGRGSSGYTF.